The 3 T cell receptor beta chains below were found in one sample sequenced in a study of blood T cell repertoires in COVID-19 (dated by TCRdb to 2020 to 2021). The library was generated by the immunoSEQ multiplex PCR assay. TCRdb limited this immuneACCESS table to in-frame rearrangements with V and J called. A share of clones is missing; checked studies link under half to unresolved V genes, and the rest is unexplained. Counted in this sample were over 200,000 clones; more than 70% of them appeared once. Of the sample, 2.5% to 3% falls within the top ten clones. The sample was peripheral blood. The origin of the receptors is a woman aged 55-69 years with acute or convalescent COVID-19.

Only one count was recorded for this clone. The chain recombines TRBV7-9 with TRBJ1-1; D is unclear. V lost 1 base and J lost 4, with 7 bases in between. The CDR3 length is 13 residues. Germline V CDR1 and CDR2: SEHNR, FQNEAQ (reference sequence). CDR3 sequence reads: CASSLVGSTEAFF. For the CDR3, the DNA is TGTGCCAGCAGCTTAGTGGGGAGCACTGAAGCTTTCTTT. Combining the CDR3 with reference TRBV7-9 and TRBJ1-1 gives the whole variable domain DTGVSQNPRHKITKRGQNVTFRCDPISEHNRLYWYRQTLGQGPEFLTYFQNEAQLEKSRLLSDRFSAERPKGSFSTLEIQRTEQGDSAMYLCASSLVGSTEAFFGQGTRLTVV.

Written as DNA, the CDR3 is TGTGCCAGCAGTTCCGGGGGGGCCCAAGAGACCCAGTACTTC. Its protein is CASSSGGAQETQYF. V and J are TRBV6-2 or TRBV6-3 and TRBJ2-5; TRBD2 matches at 8 bases. The CDR3 covers 14 residues. From germline, CDR1 is MNHEY and CDR2 SVGEGT. The ends lost 4 bases at V and 1 base at J; junction bases unmatched: 2.

The V gene is TRBV7-8, the J gene TRBJ2-7; D is possibly TRBD2 (5 bases). The V and J ends lost 5 bases and 0 bases respectively, with 11 bases between them. From germline, CDR1 is SGHVS and CDR2 FQNEAQ. The CDR3 length is 14 residues. The CDR3 nucleotides read TGTGCCAGCAGCGATCTCGCGGGCTCCTACGAGCAGTACTTC. It yields the protein CASSDLAGSYEQYF.